The source of this T cell receptor beta chain is a study of blood T cell repertoires in COVID-19. Study overall: Acute and convalescent COVID-19 samples came from the United States, Italy and Spain. T cells, B-cell-depleted T cells, or PBMCs provided the cDNA or gDNA that served as material.

In the authors' methods: The assay estimated nucleated cells by amplifying reference gene primers. Only in-frame clones appear in the TCRdb table, and some are missing; sequencing was by immunoSEQ multiplex PCR. The D gene and trimming were derived from the DNA, and the V and J assignments and clone size from that table. The top ten hold roughly 3.5% of the sample, which has about 60,000 clones, approximately 84% seen once. The CDR3 has 14 residues. Germline V lookup: CDR1 MNHEY, CDR2 SMNVEV (reference sequence). V was cut by 6 bases and J by 2 bases, with 13 bases left in between. The chain recombines TRBV27 with TRBJ1-1; D is unresolved. The receptor was derived from a man between 60 and 75 years old with acute or convalescent COVID-19. Sequenced: peripheral blood. CDR3: CASRPGGINTEAFF. CDR3 bases: TGTGCCAGCAGGCCGGGAGGGATAAACACTGAAGCTTTCTTT.